The text below deals with one TCR beta chain. What it recognizes is unknown. The data are from a study of T cells after yellow fever vaccination. Turning to the study itself: Any fraction with a low cell number was prepared using SMART-Seq v4 Ultra Low Input. Study-level findings and limits: Some clonotypes were seen in both the CD4 and the CD8 compartments. These made up a small share and likely arose from convergent recombination. Any FACS-sorted repertoire could hold abundant clonotypes that contaminate it from the bulk population.

The 5'RACE template-switching step produced TCR cDNA and added a universal primer site and UMIs. A single record per CDR3 protein comes from TCRdb applying MiXCR to the 5' RACE reads. The sample holds some 300,000 distinct CDR3 sequences, about 10% seen once. The CDR3 length is 15 residues. Trimming took 4 bases from V and 11 from J; bases not matched to a gene: 9. Per the germline V gene, CDR1 is MNHEY and CDR2 is SVGAGI. The receptor was derived from a man aged 18 to 30 who received the YFV17D yellow fever vaccine. This chain joins TRBV6-5 and TRBJ1-6, with 9 nucleotides matching TRBD1. Sequenced here: CD4+ T cells sorted from PBMCs, sampled 45 days after the yellow fever booster vaccination. CDR3 nucleotide sequence: TGTGCCAGCAGTTTGGGGGGACAGGGTATGCCACCCCTCCACTTT. Its translation is CASSLGGQGMPPLHF.